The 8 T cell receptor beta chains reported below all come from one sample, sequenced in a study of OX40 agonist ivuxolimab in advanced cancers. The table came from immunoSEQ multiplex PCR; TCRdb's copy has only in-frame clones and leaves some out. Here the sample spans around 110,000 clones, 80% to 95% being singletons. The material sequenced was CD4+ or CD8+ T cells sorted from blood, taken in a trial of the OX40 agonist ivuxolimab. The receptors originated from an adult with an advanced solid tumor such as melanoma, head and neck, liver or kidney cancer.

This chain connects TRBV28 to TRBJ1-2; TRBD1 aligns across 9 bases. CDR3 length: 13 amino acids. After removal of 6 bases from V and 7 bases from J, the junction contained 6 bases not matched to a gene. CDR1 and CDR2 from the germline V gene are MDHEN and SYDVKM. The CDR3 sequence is CASRPGTGFGYTF. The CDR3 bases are TGTGCCAGCAGACCCGGGACAGGGTTTGGCTACACCTTC.

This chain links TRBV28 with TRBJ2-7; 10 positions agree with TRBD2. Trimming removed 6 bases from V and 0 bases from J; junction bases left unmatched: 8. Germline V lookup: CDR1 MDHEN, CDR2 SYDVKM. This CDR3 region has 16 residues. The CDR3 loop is CASSLYRTSGSYEQYF. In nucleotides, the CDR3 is TGTGCCAGCAGCCTTTATAGGACTAGCGGCTCCTACGAGCAGTACTTC. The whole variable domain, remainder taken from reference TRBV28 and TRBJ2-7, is DVKVTQSSRYLVKRTGEKVFLECVQDMDHENMFWYRQDPGLGLRLIYFSYDVKMKEKGDIPEGYSVSREKKERFSLILESASTNQTSMYLCASSLYRTSGSYEQYFGPGTRLTVT.

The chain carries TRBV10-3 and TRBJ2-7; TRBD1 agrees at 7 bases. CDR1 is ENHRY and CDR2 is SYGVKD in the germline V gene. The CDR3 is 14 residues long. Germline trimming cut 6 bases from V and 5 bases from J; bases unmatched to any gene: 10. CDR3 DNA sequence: TGTGCCATCAGCACAATACAGGGGACGGACGAGCAGTACTTC. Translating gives CAISTIQGTDEQYF.

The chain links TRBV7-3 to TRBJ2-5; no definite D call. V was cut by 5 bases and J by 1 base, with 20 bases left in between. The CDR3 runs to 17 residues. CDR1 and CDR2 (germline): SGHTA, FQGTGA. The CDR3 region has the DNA TGTGCCAGCAGCCCCACCCGCGCCGGTGGTGTCCAAGAGACCCAGTACTTC. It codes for CASSPTRAGGVQETQYF.

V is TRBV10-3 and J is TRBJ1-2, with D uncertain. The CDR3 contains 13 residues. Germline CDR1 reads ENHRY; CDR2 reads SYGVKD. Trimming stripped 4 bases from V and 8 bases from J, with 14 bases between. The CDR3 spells CAISGKEIGGYTF. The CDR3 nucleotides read TGTGCCATCAGTGGGAAGGAAATAGGCGGCTACACCTTC.

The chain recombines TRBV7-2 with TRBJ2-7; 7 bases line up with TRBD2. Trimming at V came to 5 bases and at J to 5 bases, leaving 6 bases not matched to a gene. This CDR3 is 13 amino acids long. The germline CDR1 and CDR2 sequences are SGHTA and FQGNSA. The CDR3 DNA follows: TGTGCCAGCAGCCACCGGAGCGGGGACGAGCAGTACTTC. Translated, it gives CASSHRSGDEQYF.

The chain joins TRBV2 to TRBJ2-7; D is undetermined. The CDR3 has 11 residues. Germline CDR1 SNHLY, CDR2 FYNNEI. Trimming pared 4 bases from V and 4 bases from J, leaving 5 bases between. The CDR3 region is CASSAKYEQYF. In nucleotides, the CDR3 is TGTGCCAGCAGTGCGAAGTACGAGCAGTACTTC.

CDR3 DNA sequence: TGTGCCAGTAGTACGCCACCCGGGACAGGGGGCCGGTGGGCTCAGCCCCAGCATTTT. Translated, it gives CASSTPPGTGGRWAQPQHF. The chain has TRBV19 and TRBJ1-5; 12 bases are shared with TRBD1. Germline V lookup: CDR1 LNHDA, CDR2 SQIVND (reference sequence). The length of the CDR3 is 19 residues. The V segment lost 4 bases and the J segment 6 bases; nucleotides outside the gene matches: 16. Based on the CDR3 plus reference TRBV19 and TRBJ1-5, the full variable domain is DGGITQSPKYLFRKEGQNVTLSCEQNLNHDAMYWYRQDPGQGLRLIYYSQIVNDFQKGDIAEGYSVSREKKESFPLTVTSAQKNPTAFYLCASSTPPGTGGRWAQPQHFGDGTRLSIL.